One T cell receptor (beta chain) is described in this entry. What it binds is unknown. This entry is derived from a study of STAT5B mutations in CD4+ large granular lymphocyte leukemia. There are 18 residues in the CDR3. The V segment lost 2 bases and the J segment 2 bases; nucleotides outside the gene matches: 10. The germline CDR1 and CDR2 sequences are SGHRS and YFSETQ. Clones were sequenced by immunoSEQ multiplex PCR, and TCRdb holds only the in-frame ones, with some missing. The top ten hold 0.3% to 0.45% of the sample, which has tens of thousands of clones, about 86% seen once. General study findings and limits: 8/27 top patient clones versus 2/35 control clones were TRBV06-family. Without putative leukemic clones, patient CD4-sorted repertoires remained more clonal than healthy CD4+ repertoires.

The J gene is TRBJ2-3, the V gene TRBV5-1, with 11 positions matching TRBD2. The receptor comes from a human donor in good health. Sequencing input: CD4+ T cells from blood buffy coats. CDR3 loop: CASSFDLTSGGFTDTQYF. Written as DNA, the CDR3 is TGCGCCAGCAGCTTCGACCTTACTAGCGGGGGATTCACAGATACGCAGTATTTT.